This entry lists 14 T cell receptor beta chains sequenced from one sample in a study of shared clonotypes between healthy human individuals. Measured with immunoSEQ multiplex PCR; TCRdb has only the in-frame clones, and not every one. The table shows 1.6 million or so clones, with approximately 98.5% occurring only once. Material: naive CD4+ T cells sorted from blood. Indicated subset: CD45RA+ positively selected. The receptors originated from a man aged 30 to 45 in good health.

This chain's CDR3 is CASSPRPTGMNTEAFF. The CDR3 coding sequence is TGTGCCAGCTCACCACGCCCGACAGGGATGAACACTGAAGCTTTCTTT. The chain uses TRBV18 and TRBJ1-1, with 7 positions matching TRBD1. The CDR3 extends over 16 amino acids. V shed 1 base, J shed 0 bases, and the junction held 5 bases outside the gene matches. Germline values: CDR1 KGHSH, CDR2 LQKENI.

The chain joins TRBV28 to TRBJ1-4; D unclear. The CDR3 extends over 13 amino acids. Per the germline V gene, CDR1 is MDHEN and CDR2 is SYDVKM. The V end lost 5 bases, the J end lost 7 bases, and 11 bases lay between the germline ends. DNA of the CDR3: TGTGCCAGCAGTCCCGCGGCTGGTGAAAAACTGTTTTTT. Protein sequence: CASSPAAGEKLFF.

V usage is TRBV11-2 and J usage is TRBJ1-4; 10 nucleotides line up with TRBD1. The ends lost 5 bases at V and 3 bases at J; junction bases unmatched: 12. The germline gives CDR1 SGHAT, CDR2 FQNNGV. This CDR3 contains 18 residues. DNA of the CDR3: TGTGCCAGCAGCCCGTGGTTAGGACAGGGGGGTGCTAATGAAAAACTGTTTTTT. Residues: CASSPWLGQGGANEKLFF.

The CDR3 region is CASSFPGQAYEQYF. The CDR3 DNA sequence: TGCGCCAGCAGCTTCCCAGGGCAGGCCTACGAGCAGTACTTC. The V call is TRBV5-1, the J call TRBJ2-7; a possible D gene is TRBD1 (5 bases). Germline loops: CDR1 SGHRS, CDR2 YFSETQ. V was pared by 2 bases and J by 2 bases, with 11 bases between. CDR3 length: 14 amino acids. Filled out from reference TRBV5-1 and TRBJ2-7, the complete variable domain reads KAGVTQTPRYLIKTRGQQVTLSCSPISGHRSVSWYQQTPGQGLQFLFEYFSETQRNKGNFPGRFSGRQFSNSRSEMNVSTLELGDSALYLCASSFPGQAYEQYFGPGTRLTVT.

The gene calls are TRBV9 and TRBJ2-6; tentatively, D is TRBD1 (5 bases). V gave up 6 bases and J gave up 1 base, with 11 bases separating them. Germline assignment: CDR1 SGDLS and CDR2 YYNGEE. The CDR3 is 15 amino acids. Written as DNA, the CDR3 is TGTGCCAGCAACGTCGCAGGGTCTGGGGCCAACGTCCTGACTTTC. As protein: CASNVAGSGANVLTF.

J is TRBJ2-7 and V is TRBV7-3; possibly TRBD2 for D (5 bases). CDR1 and CDR2 (germline): SGHTA, FQGTGA. V lost 2 bases, J lost 2 bases, and 13 bases lay in between. CDR3 size: 15 residues. The CDR3 DNA sequence: TGTGCCAGCAGCTTATTCGGCGGGCAACCCTACGAGCAGTACTTC. Amino acids: CASSLFGGQPYEQYF.

The V call is TRBV4-1, the J call TRBJ1-5, with D unresolved. The ends were cut back, 0 bases at V and 3 bases at J, with 6 bases in the middle. CDR3 length equals 14 residues. CDR1 and CDR2 from the germline V gene are MGHRA and YSYEKL. The CDR3 DNA follows: TGCGCCAGCAGCCAAGATTTGGACAATCAGCCCCAGCATTTT. Its protein product is CASSQDLDNQPQHF.

The V gene is TRBV9, the J gene TRBJ2-7; 7 bases map to TRBD1. The CDR3 covers 14 residues. Germline CDR1 is SGDLS and CDR2 is YYNGEE. V was clipped by 2 bases and J by 3 bases; unmatched bases: 5. The DNA of the CDR3 is TGTGCCAGCAGCGTCCGGGACAGAATCTACGAGCAGTACTTC. Its translation: CASSVRDRIYEQYF.

This sequence joins TRBV30 and TRBJ2-1; 9 bases are a match to TRBD2. The germline V gene has CDR1 GTSNPN and CDR2 SVGIG (reference sequence). The CDR3 is made up of 16 amino acids. V dropped 3 bases and J dropped 10; count of bases not matched to a gene: 16. The CDR3 reads CAWRDEIAGEREEQFF. CDR3 in DNA: TGTGCCTGGAGAGATGAAATAGCGGGAGAGAGGGAGGAGCAGTTCTTC.

The rearrangement joins TRBV7-2 to TRBJ2-7; perhaps D is TRBD1 or TRBD2 (6 bases each). Germline CDR1 reads SGHTA; CDR2 reads FQGNSA. Between the trimmed V and J ends, which lost 5 bases and 2 bases, there was a span of 16 bases. This CDR3 spans 15 amino acids. The CDR3 protein is CASSTEGVATYEQYF. The CDR3 DNA reads TGTGCCAGCAGCACGGAGGGGGTCGCGACCTACGAGCAGTACTTC.

Notes on this clone: A much larger clone is a single base away; this may be a read error. The identical CDR3 is also encoded by other nucleotide sequences in the sample. The V and J genes are TRBV5-1 and TRBJ2-5; D ambiguous. The CDR3 extends over 11 amino acids. From germline, CDR1 is SGHRS and CDR2 YFSETQ. The V end lost 3 bases, the J end lost 3 bases, and 3 bases lay between the germline ends. Here the CDR3 reads CASSSKETQYF. In DNA form, the CDR3 reads TGCGCCAGCAGCTCGAAAGAGACCCAGTACTTC.

V is TRBV6-5 and J is TRBJ1-1; D uncertain. Trimming pared 10 bases from V and 4 bases from J, leaving 10 bases between. Germline CDR1 reads MNHEY; CDR2 reads SVGAGI. The CDR3 is 11 amino acids. This CDR3 is CATWESTEAFF. The DNA for the CDR3 is TGTGCCACCTGGGAGAGCACTGAAGCTTTCTTT.

V and J are TRBV30 and TRBJ2-1, with D possibly called TRBD1 or TRBD2 (5 bases each). Germline assignment: CDR1 GTSNPN and CDR2 SVGIG (reference sequence). The V end lost 4 bases, the J end lost 9 bases, and 13 bases lay between the germline ends. The CDR3 contains 12 residues. CDR3 amino acids: CAWNGKGSEQFF. The CDR3 DNA reads as TGTGCCTGGAACGGGAAGGGGAGTGAGCAGTTCTTC.

The chain joins TRBV15 to TRBJ2-7; 9 bases align to TRBD2. The J segment lost 7 bases and the V segment lost 0 bases, leaving 16 bases of the junction unmatched. Germline values: CDR1 LNHNV, CDR2 YYDKDF (reference sequence). The CDR3 extends over 18 amino acids. This CDR3 is CATSRDPGGLASRLEQYF. DNA for the CDR3: TGTGCCACCAGCAGAGATCCGGGCGGACTAGCGAGCCGGTTAGAGCAGTACTTC.